The source of this TCR beta chain is a study of shared clonotypes between healthy human individuals. General study findings and limits: Blood was the only sampled material, and tissue repertoires likely differ.

A note on this clone: What it binds is unknown.

The CDR3 runs 13 residues. V was clipped by 1 base and J by 4 bases; unmatched bases: 2. Germline-derived CDR1 and CDR2 are SGHKS and YYEKEE (reference sequence). Running of the assay took place at deep level. TCRdb's copy holds only in-frame clones and misses some; the assay was immunoSEQ multiplex PCR. The sample contains 550,000 to 600,000 clones, around 78% of which appear only once. The chain couples TRBV5-5 to TRBJ2-7, with 7 bases matching TRBD2. This receptor was identified in a woman aged 40-49 years in good health. Some clones in this sample may be carry-over from other donors' samples. Sequenced: PBMCs. CDR3 in DNA: TGTGCCAGCAGCTTGCCTAGCGGATACGAGCAGTACTTC. This translates into CASSLPSGYEQYF.